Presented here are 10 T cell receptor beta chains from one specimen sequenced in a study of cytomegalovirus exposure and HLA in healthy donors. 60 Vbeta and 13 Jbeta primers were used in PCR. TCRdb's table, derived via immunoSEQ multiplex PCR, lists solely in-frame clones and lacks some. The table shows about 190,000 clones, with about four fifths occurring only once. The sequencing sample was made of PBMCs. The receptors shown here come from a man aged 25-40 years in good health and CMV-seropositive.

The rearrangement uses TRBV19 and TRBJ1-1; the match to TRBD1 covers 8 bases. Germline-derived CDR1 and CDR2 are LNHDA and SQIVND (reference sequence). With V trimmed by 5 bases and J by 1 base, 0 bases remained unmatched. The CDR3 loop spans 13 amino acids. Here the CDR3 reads CASSGQGNTEAFF. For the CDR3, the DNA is TGTGCCAGTAGTGGACAGGGGAACACTGAAGCTTTCTTT. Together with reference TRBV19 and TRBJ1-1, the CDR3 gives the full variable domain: DGGITQSPKYLFRKEGQNVTLSCEQNLNHDAMYWYRQDPGQGLRLIYYSQIVNDFQKGDIAEGYSVSREKKESFPLTVTSAQKNPTAFYLCASSGQGNTEAFFGQGTRLTVV.

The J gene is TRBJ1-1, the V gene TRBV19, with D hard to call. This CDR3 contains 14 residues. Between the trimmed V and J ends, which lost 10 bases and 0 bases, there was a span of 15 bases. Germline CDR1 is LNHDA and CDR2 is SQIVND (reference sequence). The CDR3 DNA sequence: TGTGCCACTTCCGCGGGGTCGATGAACACTGAAGCTTTCTTT. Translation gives CATSAGSMNTEAFF.

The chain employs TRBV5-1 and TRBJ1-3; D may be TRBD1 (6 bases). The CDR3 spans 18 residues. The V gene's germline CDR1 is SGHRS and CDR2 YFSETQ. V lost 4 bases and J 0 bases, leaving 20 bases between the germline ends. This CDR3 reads CASSPRRTDLFSGNTIYF. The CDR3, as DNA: TGCGCCAGCAGCCCAAGAAGGACAGACCTTTTCTCTGGAAACACCATATATTTT.

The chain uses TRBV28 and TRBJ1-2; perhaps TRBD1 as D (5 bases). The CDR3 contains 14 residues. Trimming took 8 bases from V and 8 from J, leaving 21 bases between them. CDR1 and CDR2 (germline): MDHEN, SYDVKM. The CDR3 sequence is CASAYSGGVGGYTF. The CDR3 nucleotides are TGTGCCAGCGCATATTCTGGGGGGGTAGGAGGCTACACCTTC.

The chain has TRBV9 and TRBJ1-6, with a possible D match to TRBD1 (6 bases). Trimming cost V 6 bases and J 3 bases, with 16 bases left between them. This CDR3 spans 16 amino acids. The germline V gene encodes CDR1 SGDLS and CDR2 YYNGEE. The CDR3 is CASNDGGAIYNSPLHF. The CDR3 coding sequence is TGTGCCAGCAATGATGGGGGGGCGATCTATAATTCACCCCTCCACTTT.

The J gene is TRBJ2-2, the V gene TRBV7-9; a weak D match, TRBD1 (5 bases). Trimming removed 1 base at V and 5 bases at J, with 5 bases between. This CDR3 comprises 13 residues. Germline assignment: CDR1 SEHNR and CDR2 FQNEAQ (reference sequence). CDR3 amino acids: CASSLDRTGELFF. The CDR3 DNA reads TGTGCCAGCAGCTTAGACAGGACCGGGGAGCTGTTTTTT.

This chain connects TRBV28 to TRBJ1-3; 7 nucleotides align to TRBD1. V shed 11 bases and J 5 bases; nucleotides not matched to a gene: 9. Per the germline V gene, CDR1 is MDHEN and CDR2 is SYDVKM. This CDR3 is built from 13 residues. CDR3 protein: CASRQGVRNTIYF. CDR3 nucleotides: TGTGCCTCCCGCCAGGGGGTGAGAAACACCATATATTTT.

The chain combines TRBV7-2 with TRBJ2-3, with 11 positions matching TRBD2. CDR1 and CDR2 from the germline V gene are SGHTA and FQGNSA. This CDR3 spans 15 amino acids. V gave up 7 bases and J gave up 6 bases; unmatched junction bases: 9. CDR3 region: CASNPSSGRWDTQYF. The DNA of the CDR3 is TGTGCCAGCAACCCTTCTAGCGGGAGGTGGGATACGCAGTATTTT.

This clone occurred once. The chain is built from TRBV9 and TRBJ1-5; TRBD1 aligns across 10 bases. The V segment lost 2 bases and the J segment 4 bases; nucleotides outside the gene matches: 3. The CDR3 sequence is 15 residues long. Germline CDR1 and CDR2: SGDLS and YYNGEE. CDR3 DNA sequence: TGTGCCAGCAGCGTCGGGACAGGGGATAATCAGCCCCAGCATTTT. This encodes CASSVGTGDNQPQHF.

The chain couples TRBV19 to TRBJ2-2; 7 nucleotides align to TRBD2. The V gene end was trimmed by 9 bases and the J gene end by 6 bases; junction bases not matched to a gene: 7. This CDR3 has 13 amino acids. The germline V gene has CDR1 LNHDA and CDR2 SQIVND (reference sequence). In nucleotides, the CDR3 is TGTGCCAGCGATCGGGGGGTGGCCGGGGAGCTGTTTTTT. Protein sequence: CASDRGVAGELFF.